The clone carrying this T cell receptor beta chain was observed once. Its matching antigen is unknown. At one end, the junction sequence differs from germline, possibly due to a read error. Amplification of TCR beta used genomic DNA extracted from peripheral blood. This sample is drawn from a study of T cell repertoires in aging, cancer and after chemotherapy. Findings and limits, study-wide: Across the chemotherapy interval, each cancer cohort showed higher median generation probability, suggesting thymic rebound. Age-matched healthy donors had significantly more diverse, less clonal blood TCR repertoires than untreated cancer patients.

Rearranged V-D-J TRB sequences were amplified with a mixed TRB-A/B primer pool. TCRdb reprocessed the multiplex PCR reads with MiXCR, giving one entry per CDR3 protein. The sample lists over 2,500 distinct CDR3 sequences, over 20% occurring once. The V gene's germline CDR1 is LNHDA and CDR2 SQIVND (reference sequence). CDR3 length: 15 residues. The origin of this receptor is a human donor with a solid tumor. The sequencing input was blood. J is TRBJ1-5 and V is TRBV19; D gene ambiguous. The CDR3 sequence: CVSSITLRGNQPQHF. CDR3 nucleotide sequence: TGTGTCAGTAGTATAACGCTGAGGGGCAATCAGCCCCAGCATTTT.